This record concerns one TCR beta chain sequence. This sample was taken from a study of blood T cell repertoires in COVID-19. V shed 5 bases, J shed 1 base, and the junction held 6 bases outside the gene matches. This CDR3 region has 16 residues. CDR1 SGHNT and CDR2 YENEEA come from the germline V gene. Original data processing: Nucleated cell counts were estimated from reference gene primer amplification. Produced via immunoSEQ multiplex PCR; TCRdb's table is partial and in-frame only. V and J calls and clone size come straight from that table; D and trimming were deduced from the DNA. The sample shows 160,000 or so clones, roughly 78% of them seen only once.

Sequencing was performed on peripheral blood. The sequence was collected from a woman aged 55 to 70 with COVID-19, enrolled during active disease. The J gene is TRBJ2-3, the V gene TRBV11-3, with 10 bases lining up with TRBD2. The CDR3 region is CASSRSSGGGTDTQYF. The CDR3 region has the DNA TGTGCCAGCAGCAGATCTAGCGGGGGAGGCACAGATACGCAGTATTTT.